These 17 T cell receptor beta chains originate from one sample sequenced in a study of cytomegalovirus exposure and HLA in healthy donors. PCR amplification relied on 60 Vbeta primers (plus 13 Jbeta primers). Assay used: immunoSEQ multiplex PCR; TCRdb lists only in-frame clones, some missing. The table lists 130,000 or so clones, with 1.5% to 2% in the top ten. Source material: PBMCs. The receptors originated from a woman in her thirties or forties in good health and CMV-seropositive.

The chain employs TRBV6-5 and TRBJ1-1; no clear D gene. Germline CDR1 and CDR2: MNHEY and SVGAGI. Trimming cost V 7 bases and J 4 bases, with 16 bases left between them. The CDR3 covers 14 residues. CDR3 protein: CASIPSRGSTEAFF. In DNA, the CDR3 is TGTGCCAGCATCCCAAGTCGAGGGTCCACTGAAGCTTTCTTT.

V and J are TRBV7-6 and TRBJ1-2; D perhaps matches TRBD1 (5 bases). There are 13 residues in the CDR3. Germline CDR1 reads SGHVS; CDR2 reads FNYEAQ. The V gene lost 5 bases and the J gene lost 7 bases, with 14 bases spanning the gap. The CDR3 here is CASSRNRGSGYTF. CDR3 bases: TGTGCCAGCAGCCGCAATCGGGGGTCTGGCTACACCTTC.

CDR3 sequence: CASSLHEVSYEQYF. The CDR3 DNA reads TGCGCCAGCAGCTTGCACGAGGTATCCTACGAGCAGTACTTC. The genes are TRBV5-1 and TRBJ2-7, with D hard to call. Germline values: CDR1 SGHRS, CDR2 YFSETQ. The V end was cut by 1 base, the J end by 1 base, with 9 bases between. This CDR3 contains 14 residues.

The chain is built from TRBV11-2 and TRBJ2-1; D unclear. CDR1 and CDR2 from the germline V gene are SGHAT and FQNNGV. V was pared by 2 bases and J by 6 bases, with 8 bases between. CDR3 length: 13 residues. CDR3 residues: CASSLIGGNEQFF. In nucleotides, the CDR3 is TGTGCCAGCAGCTTAATCGGTGGCAATGAGCAGTTCTTC.

The V call is TRBV9, the J call TRBJ2-7, with 9 bases lining up with TRBD1. The CDR3 has 12 amino acids. The V segment lost 4 bases and the J segment 7 bases; nucleotides outside the gene matches: 3. Germline CDR1 SGDLS, CDR2 YYNGEE. CDR3 nucleotide sequence: TGTGCCAGCAGCACGGGACAGGGAGAGCAGTACTTC. The encoded protein is CASSTGQGEQYF.

The chain links TRBV7-3 to TRBJ2-1; 7 bases agree with TRBD2. The germline CDR1 and CDR2 sequences are SGHTA and FQGTGA. The CDR3 contains 18 residues. The V gene end was trimmed by 5 bases and the J gene end by 1 base; junction bases not matched to a gene: 14. CDR3 bases: TGTGCCAGCAGCGCATTTGGAAACGGGAGGACTTCCTACAATGAGCAGTTCTTC. Its protein is CASSAFGNGRTSYNEQFF.

The rearrangement links TRBV5-4 to TRBJ2-5; D gene unclear. Germline V gene sequence: CDR1 SGHNT, CDR2 YYREEE (reference sequence). Trimming removed 1 base from V and 4 bases from J, with 2 bases in between. CDR3 size: 11 residues. The CDR3 sequence: CASSLLETQYF. The CDR3 DNA reads as TGTGCCAGCAGCTTGCTAGAGACCCAGTACTTC.

The rearrangement links TRBV7-2 to TRBJ1-1, with D possibly matching TRBD1 (5 bases). The V gene lost 5 bases and the J gene lost 7 bases, with 14 bases spanning the gap. Per germline, CDR1 SGHTA and CDR2 FQGNSA. The CDR3 is 13 amino acids. The CDR3 loop is CASSKGRGSEAFF. Here the CDR3 DNA reads TGTGCCAGCAGCAAAGGAAGGGGCAGTGAAGCTTTCTTT.

This sequence joins TRBV10-3 and TRBJ2-2; TRBD1 matches 10 bases. Germline lookup yields CDR1 ENHRY and CDR2 SYGVKD. The CDR3 is 14 residues long. V shed 10 bases, J shed 2 bases, and the junction held 4 bases outside the gene matches. CDR3 residues: CATRTGGNTGELFF. CDR3 bases: TGTGCCACCCGGACAGGGGGTAACACCGGGGAGCTGTTTTTT.

This rearrangement joins TRBV10-2 to TRBJ2-5, with 10 bases fitting TRBD2. The CDR3 runs 13 residues. CDR1 is WSHSY and CDR2 is SAAADI in the germline V gene. The V gene end was trimmed by 8 bases and the J gene end by 3 bases; junction bases not matched to a gene: 3. The CDR3 DNA reads TGCGCCAGCGGGCTAGCGGGAGAAGAGACCCAGTACTTC. Protein product: CASGLAGEETQYF.

The chain couples TRBV7-3 to TRBJ1-1; 8 bases line up with TRBD1. The CDR3 covers 17 residues. Germline loops: CDR1 SGHTA, CDR2 FQGTGA. V lost 2 bases to trimming and J lost 1 base; unmatched junction nucleotides: 9. CDR3 region: CASSLLGIGQGNTEAFF. CDR3 in DNA: TGTGCCAGCAGCTTATTGGGTATTGGACAGGGGAACACTGAAGCTTTCTTT.

V gene TRBV7-9 combines with J gene TRBJ2-3; 10 nucleotides match TRBD2. The CDR3 contains 15 residues. CDR1 and CDR2 (germline): SEHNR, FQNEAQ (reference sequence). The V and J ends lost 1 base and 5 bases, in that order; junction bases with no gene match: 3. The chain's CDR3 is CASSLDIAGGDTQYF. CDR3 coding DNA: TGTGCCAGCAGCTTAGATATAGCGGGAGGAGATACGCAGTATTTT.

The rearrangement uses TRBV28 and TRBJ2-5; 8 bases map to TRBD2. CDR3 length equals 14 residues. V lost 8 bases, J lost 5 bases, and 10 bases stayed unmatched. Germline V gene sequence: CDR1 MDHEN, CDR2 SYDVKM. The CDR3 region is CASFGGVLWETQYF. For the CDR3, the DNA is TGTGCCAGCTTCGGGGGGGTCTTATGGGAGACCCAGTACTTC.

The J gene is TRBJ1-5, the V gene TRBV15; 10 positions agree with TRBD1. CDR3 length: 16 residues. Germline V gene sequence: CDR1 LNHNV, CDR2 YYDKDF (reference sequence). V shed 3 bases, J shed 4 bases, and the junction held 6 bases outside the gene matches. The CDR3 is CATSSGTGVLNQPQHF. CDR3 nucleotides: TGTGCCACCAGCAGTGGGACAGGGGTGTTAAATCAGCCCCAGCATTTT. Based on the CDR3 plus reference TRBV15 and TRBJ1-5, the full variable domain is DAMVIQNPRYQVTQFGKPVTLSCSQTLNHNVMYWYQQKSSQAPKLLFHYYDKDFNNEADTPDNFQSRRPNTSFCFLDIRSPGLGDTAMYLCATSSGTGVLNQPQHFGDGTRLSIL.

The rearrangement links TRBV5-1 to TRBJ1-2; D may be TRBD1 (6 bases). Germline V CDR1 and CDR2: SGHRS, YFSETQ. The CDR3 runs 19 residues. V was trimmed by 4 bases and J by 2 bases, leaving 27 bases between them. The CDR3 coding sequence is TGCGCCAGCAGCCCGGCGGGGGGGCGCACCCCGGTAACCAACTATGGCTACACCTTC. Its translation is CASSPAGGRTPVTNYGYTF.

This rearrangement joins TRBV28 to TRBJ2-5, with TRBD1 matching over 7 bases. CDR1 and CDR2 (germline): MDHEN, SYDVKM. CDR3 size: 14 residues. Trimming removed 4 bases from V and 2 bases from J; junction bases left unmatched: 4. The CDR3 sequence: CASSSPGGQETQYF. CDR3 nucleotides: TGTGCCAGCAGTTCCCCAGGGGGACAAGAGACCCAGTACTTC. Full variable domain (missing parts from reference TRBV28 and TRBJ2-5): DVKVTQSSRYLVKRTGEKVFLECVQDMDHENMFWYRQDPGLGLRLIYFSYDVKMKEKGDIPEGYSVSREKKERFSLILESASTNQTSMYLCASSSPGGQETQYFGPGTRLLVL.

The V call is TRBV6-5, the J call TRBJ2-7, with TRBD1 as a possible D gene (5 bases). The CDR3 is 14 amino acids. The germline gives CDR1 MNHEY, CDR2 SVGAGI. Between the trimmed V and J ends, which lost 7 bases and 4 bases, there was a span of 17 bases. The CDR3 bases are TGTGCCAGCACCGTGGGCACAGGTTGGTACGAGCAGTACTTC. The encoded protein is CASTVGTGWYEQYF.